This entry features one T cell receptor beta chain sequence. Authors' methods: For nucleated cells, counts were estimated from reference gene primer amplification. Measured with immunoSEQ multiplex PCR; TCRdb has only the in-frame clones, and not every one. That table furnishes V, J and clone size, whereas the DNA furnished D and trimming. The top ten clones hold just over 7% of a sample with about 360,000 clones, around nine tenths of them seen once. Seattle cases were enrolled at active infection and followed longitudinally. Per the germline V gene, CDR1 is SGHRS and CDR2 is YFSETQ. The CDR3 covers 15 residues. V dropped 2 bases and J dropped 2 bases, with 13 bases sitting between them. This specimen comes from a study of blood T cell repertoires in COVID-19. About the research overall: The United States, Italy and Spain supplied acute and convalescent COVID-19 samples.

The receptor was derived from a woman aged 55-75 years with COVID-19, enrolled during active disease. The chain joins TRBV5-1 to TRBJ2-5; D gene unclear. Specimen: peripheral blood. This CDR3 is CASSLSPPGQETQYF. DNA of the CDR3: TGCGCCAGCAGCTTAAGCCCACCGGGTCAAGAGACCCAGTACTTC.